The 21 T cell receptor beta chains in this list originate from one sample, sequenced in a study of cytomegalovirus exposure and HLA in healthy donors. The method was immunoSEQ multiplex PCR; TCRdb's version includes in-frame clones alone and lacks a portion of them. This sample has under 250,000 clones, with roughly 84% found just once. The sample was PBMCs. Source of these receptors: a young woman in good health and CMV-seropositive.

This chain uses TRBV15 with TRBJ2-7, with D unresolved. This CDR3 is 13 amino acids long. Trimming shortened V by 5 bases and J by 1 base, and 9 bases separated the two germline ends. Germline assignment: CDR1 LNHNV and CDR2 YYDKDF (reference sequence). CDR3 coding DNA: TGTGCCACCAGCCCCGGCGGATCCTACGAGCAGTACTTC. It codes for CATSPGGSYEQYF.

This chain joins TRBV30 and TRBJ2-1, with 7 positions matching TRBD2. This CDR3 is 14 amino acids long. J was trimmed by 7 bases and V by 1 base; bases with no gene match: 7. The germline CDR1 and CDR2 sequences are GTSNPN and SVGIG (reference sequence). DNA for the CDR3: TGTGCCTGGAGTGGTTGGGAGCGGGGTAATGAGCAGTTCTTC. Its translation: CAWSGWERGNEQFF.

J is TRBJ2-4 and V is TRBV27, with D possibly TRBD1 on 6 matching bases. The germline gives CDR1 MNHEY, CDR2 SMNVEV (reference sequence). V lost 4 bases to trimming and J lost 0 bases, with 19 bases between them. The CDR3 runs to 18 residues. The CDR3 loop is CASSSRDTRTLAKNIQYF. The CDR3 nucleotides are TGTGCCAGCAGTTCCCGGGACACTCGAACGCTAGCCAAAAACATTCAGTACTTC.

About this clone: At one end, the junction sequence differs from germline, possibly due to a read error. The same CDR3 also results from other DNA sequences found in this sample. The rearrangement uses TRBV6-1 and TRBJ2-6, with 7 bases that match TRBD1. This CDR3 spans 18 amino acids. Germline V lookup: CDR1 MNHNS, CDR2 SASEGT. The CDR3: CASSDPGQRGSGANVLTF. CDR3 bases: TGTGCCAGCAGTGATCCGGGACAGAGGGGCTCTGGGGCCAACGTCCTAACTTTC.

The chain uses TRBV6-1 and TRBJ2-3, with 11 bases identical to TRBD1. The germline CDR1 and CDR2 sequences are MNHNS and SASEGT. V dropped 6 bases and J dropped 5; count of bases not matched to a gene: 10. The CDR3 extends over 16 amino acids. The CDR3: CASREPGQGDGDTQYF. The CDR3 region has the DNA TGTGCCAGCAGGGAACCGGGACAGGGGGACGGAGATACGCAGTATTTT.

The chain links TRBV28 to TRBJ2-7; TRBD2 aligns across 12 bases. In germline, CDR1 is MDHEN, CDR2 SYDVKM. V trimming: 5 bases; J trimming: 7 bases; junction bases outside the gene matches: 9. The CDR3 is made up of 15 amino acids. Written as DNA, the CDR3 is TGTGCCAGCAGTGAACCTAGCGGGAGGGCTTATGAGCAGTACTTC. As protein: CASSEPSGRAYEQYF. Complete variable domain (other parts from reference TRBV28 and TRBJ2-7): DVKVTQSSRYLVKRTGEKVFLECVQDMDHENMFWYRQDPGLGLRLIYFSYDVKMKEKGDIPEGYSVSREKKERFSLILESASTNQTSMYLCASSEPSGRAYEQYFGPGTRLTVT.

The CDR3 region has the DNA TGCGCCAGCAGCCAATCGCACAATAATCTCCAAGAGACCCAGTACTTC. Its protein is CASSQSHNNLQETQYF. The chain couples TRBV4-1 to TRBJ2-5, with D unresolved. The V and J ends lost 2 bases and 1 base respectively, with 14 bases between them. The CDR3 contains 16 residues. Germline V gene data show CDR1 as MGHRA and CDR2 as YSYEKL.

The chain combines TRBV28 with TRBJ1-1; weak D call: TRBD1 (5 bases). V lost 4 bases to trimming and J lost 5 bases, with 14 bases between them. The CDR3 covers 14 residues. Germline CDR1 reads MDHEN; CDR2 reads SYDVKM. The CDR3 region has the DNA TGTGCCAGCAGTTCCTCTGGGGGGGTAACTGAAGCTTTCTTT. It translates to CASSSSGGVTEAFF.

V gene TRBV28 combines with J gene TRBJ1-5; TRBD1 might be the D (6 bases). Between the trimmed V and J ends, which lost 4 bases and 6 bases, there was a span of 13 bases. Germline V gene sequence: CDR1 MDHEN, CDR2 SYDVKM. This CDR3 is built from 14 residues. Here the CDR3 DNA reads TGTGCCAGCAGTTCTCTCAGGGGATCTCAGCCCCAGCATTTT. It codes for CASSSLRGSQPQHF.

V and J are TRBV6-5 and TRBJ2-1, with 9 nucleotides matching TRBD1. Germline V gene data show CDR1 as MNHEY and CDR2 as SVGAGI. This CDR3 comprises 15 residues. V lost 2 bases, J lost 4 bases, and 3 bases stayed unmatched. This CDR3 is CASSYRTGDYNEQFF. The CDR3 coding sequence is TGTGCCAGCAGTTACCGGACAGGGGATTACAATGAGCAGTTCTTC.

V gene TRBV27 combines with J gene TRBJ2-3; D may be TRBD2 (5 bases). With 7 bases removed from V and 4 bases from J, the gap between germline ends came to 15 bases. This CDR3 is built from 14 residues. The germline V gene has CDR1 MNHEY and CDR2 SMNVEV (reference sequence). DNA of the CDR3: TGTGCCAGCACCCCATCGGGGTTCGCAGATACGCAGTATTTT. Its translation is CASTPSGFADTQYF.

The chain is built from TRBV13 and TRBJ1-1, with a possible D match to TRBD1 (5 bases). This CDR3 has 14 amino acids. Trimming cost V 0 bases and J 1 base, with 6 bases left between them. Germline lookup yields CDR1 PRHDT and CDR2 FYEKMQ (reference sequence). The DNA for the CDR3 is TGTGCCAGCAGCTTAGGCAGGGCGAACACTGAAGCTTTCTTT. This encodes CASSLGRANTEAFF.

The rearrangement links TRBV7-6 to TRBJ1-5; a possible D gene is TRBD1 (6 bases). Germline assignment: CDR1 SGHVS and CDR2 FNYEAQ. The V gene lost 4 bases and the J gene lost 6 bases, with 10 bases spanning the gap. The CDR3 is made up of 13 amino acids. DNA for the CDR3: TGTGCCAGCAGCTCACTACAGGGTCAGCCCCAGCATTTT. Its translation is CASSSLQGQPQHF.

The gene calls are TRBV27 and TRBJ2-1, with TRBD2 identical over 8 bases. With 3 bases clipped from V and 7 bases from J, the junction kept 8 bases outside the gene matches. The germline V gene encodes CDR1 MNHEY and CDR2 SMNVEV (reference sequence). There are 15 residues in the CDR3. CDR3 sequence: CASSFQAGAGNEQFF. The CDR3 DNA reads as TGTGCCAGCAGTTTTCAAGCGGGAGCTGGTAATGAGCAGTTCTTC.

The chain recombines TRBV28 with TRBJ2-7; D is perhaps TRBD2 (6 bases). Germline values: CDR1 MDHEN, CDR2 SYDVKM. The CDR3 covers 15 residues. V was trimmed by 4 bases and J by 1 base, leaving 14 bases between them. Here the CDR3 reads CASSYWGELSYEQYF. Written as DNA, the CDR3 is TGTGCCAGCAGTTATTGGGGGGAGCTGTCCTACGAGCAGTACTTC. Full variable domain (outside the CDR3, taken from reference TRBV28 and TRBJ2-7): DVKVTQSSRYLVKRTGEKVFLECVQDMDHENMFWYRQDPGLGLRLIYFSYDVKMKEKGDIPEGYSVSREKKERFSLILESASTNQTSMYLCASSYWGELSYEQYFGPGTRLTVT.

The rearrangement joins TRBV18 to TRBJ2-7; weak D call: TRBD2 (6 bases). There are 12 residues in the CDR3. V was clipped by 8 bases and J by 6 bases, with 14 bases between them. Germline assignment: CDR1 KGHSH and CDR2 LQKENI. CDR3 region: CASGTSGVEQYF. CDR3 in DNA: TGTGCCAGCGGAACCTCGGGGGTCGAGCAGTACTTC.

This sequence joins TRBV7-6 and TRBJ1-1; TRBD1 is a possible D gene (5 bases). Germline CDR1 is SGHVS and CDR2 is FNYEAQ. V gave up 4 bases and J gave up 1 base, with 16 bases separating them. CDR3 size: 16 residues. This CDR3 reads CASSSYRDGRNTEAFF. The DNA for the CDR3 is TGTGCCAGCAGCTCGTACCGGGACGGGAGGAACACTGAAGCTTTCTTT.

This chain links TRBV15 with TRBJ1-2, with 9 bases lining up with TRBD1. CDR1 is LNHNV, CDR2 YYDKDF, per germline (reference sequence). The CDR3 has 14 amino acids. Losses at the gene ends were 7 bases for V and 7 bases for J; bases not matched to a gene: 10. CDR3 region: CATTNGDRASGYTF. In DNA form, the CDR3 reads TGTGCCACCACCAACGGGGACAGGGCTAGTGGCTACACCTTC.

This chain uses TRBV18 with TRBJ2-5; TRBD2 aligns across 7 bases. CDR3 length: 17 amino acids. Per germline, CDR1 KGHSH and CDR2 LQKENI. V lost 3 bases and J lost 2; bases outside the gene matches: 12. CDR3 region: CASSPPSGTTFQETQYF. The CDR3 region has the DNA TGTGCCAGCTCACCGCCTTCCGGGACTACCTTTCAAGAGACCCAGTACTTC.

This clone was found a few times. The chain combines TRBV29-1 with TRBJ2-4, with D perhaps matching TRBD2 (6 bases). V dropped 3 bases and J dropped 0 bases, with 6 bases sitting between them. The CDR3 is 13 amino acids. The V gene's germline CDR1 is SQVTM and CDR2 ANQGSEA. The CDR3 sequence: CSVEGGAKNIQYF. The CDR3 bases are TGCAGCGTTGAGGGGGGAGCCAAAAACATTCAGTACTTC.

This chain connects TRBV30 to TRBJ2-1, with 7 bases lining up with TRBD2. CDR1 is GTSNPN, CDR2 SVGIG, per germline (reference sequence). J lost 9 bases, V lost 0 bases, and 8 bases had no gene match. This CDR3 comprises 14 residues. The CDR3 bases are TGTGCCTGGAGTGTACTAGTTCCGGGGGGTGAGCAGTTCTTC. Amino acids: CAWSVLVPGGEQFF.